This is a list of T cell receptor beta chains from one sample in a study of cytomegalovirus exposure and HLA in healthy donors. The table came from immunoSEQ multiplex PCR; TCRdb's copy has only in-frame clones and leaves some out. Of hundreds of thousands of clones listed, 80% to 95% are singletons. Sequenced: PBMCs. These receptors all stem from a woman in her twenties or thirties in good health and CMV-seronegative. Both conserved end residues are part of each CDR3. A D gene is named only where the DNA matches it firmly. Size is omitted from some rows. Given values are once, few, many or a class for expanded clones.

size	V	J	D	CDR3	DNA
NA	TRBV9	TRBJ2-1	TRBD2	CASASGNEQFF	TGTGCCAGCGCTAGCGGCAATGAGCAGTTCTTC
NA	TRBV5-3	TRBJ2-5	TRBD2	CARCPWTSPKRTQYF	TGTGCCAGATGCCCCTGGACTAGCCCCAAGAGGACCCAGTACTTC
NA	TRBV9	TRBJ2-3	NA	CASATSSTDTQYF	TGTGCCAGCGCAACAAGTAGCACAGATACGCAGTATTTT
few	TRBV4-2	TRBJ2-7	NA	CASSQDFLDYEQYF	TGTGCCAGCAGCCAAGATTTCCTAGACTACGAGCAGTACTTC
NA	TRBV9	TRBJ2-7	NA	CASSVGAGWGSYEQYF	TGTGCCAGCAGCGTAGGGGCCGGTTGGGGCTCCTACGAGCAGTACTTC
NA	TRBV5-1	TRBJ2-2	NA	CASSSGSPTGELFF	TGCGCCAGCAGCTCCGGGAGCCCCACCGGGGAGCTGTTTTTT
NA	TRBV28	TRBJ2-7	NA	CASSSGPWEQYF	TGTGCCAGCAGTTCCGGACCCTGGGAGCAGTACTTC
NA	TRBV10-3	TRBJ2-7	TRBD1	CAISETGGMYEQYF	TGTGCCATCAGTGAGACAGGGGGAATGTACGAGCAGTACTTC
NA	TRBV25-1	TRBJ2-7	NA	CASSRGRGYEQYF	TGTGCCAGCAGCAGGGGAAGGGGCTACGAGCAGTACTTC
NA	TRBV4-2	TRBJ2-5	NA	CASSQDGQSQETQYF	TGTGCCAGCAGCCAAGATGGACAAAGCCAAGAGACCCAGTACTTC
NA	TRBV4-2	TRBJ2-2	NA	CASSPSSVPGELFF	TGTGCCAGCAGCCCCTCTAGCGTTCCCGGGGAGCTGTTTTTT
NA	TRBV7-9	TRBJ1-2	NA	CASSSFTVGGYTF	TGTGCCAGCAGTTCGTTTACGGTTGGCGGCTACACCTTC
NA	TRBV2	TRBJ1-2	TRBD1	CASGDRGFGYTF	TGTGCCAGCGGAGACAGGGGGTTTGGCTACACCTTC
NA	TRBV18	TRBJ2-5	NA	CASSPGVTETQYF	TGTGCCAGCTCACCAGGGGTAACGGAGACCCAGTACTTC
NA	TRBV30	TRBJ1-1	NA	CAWTQGRGAFF	TGTGCCTGGACGCAAGGAAGGGGAGCTTTCTTT
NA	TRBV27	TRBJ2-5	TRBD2	CASRAGTSGNQETQYF	TGTGCCAGCAGGGCCGGGACTAGCGGAAACCAAGAGACCCAGTACTTC
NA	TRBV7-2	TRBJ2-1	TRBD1	CAREWDRGYWEYNEQFF	TGTGCCAGGGAATGGGACAGGGGGTATTGGGAATACAATGAGCAGTTCTTC
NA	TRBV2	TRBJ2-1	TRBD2	CASSEGLAGEANEQFF	TGTGCCAGCAGCGAAGGACTAGCGGGAGAGGCCAATGAGCAGTTCTTC
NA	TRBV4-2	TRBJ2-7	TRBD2	CASSQISGSSSYEQYF	TGTGCCAGCAGCCAGATTAGCGGGAGCAGCTCCTACGAGCAGTACTTC
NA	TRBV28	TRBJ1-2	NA	CASSFKGTTYGYTF	TGTGCCAGCAGTTTTAAGGGGACAACTTATGGCTACACCTTC
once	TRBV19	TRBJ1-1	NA	CASSKYGGTEAFF	TGTGCCAGTAGTAAGTACGGGGGCACTGAAGCTTTCTTT
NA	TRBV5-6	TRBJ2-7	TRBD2	CASTPGGRMGPEQYF	TGTGCCAGCACCCCGGGGGGACGGATGGGGCCCGAGCAGTACTTC
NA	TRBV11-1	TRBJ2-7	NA	CASSQGGKSSYEQYF	TGTGCCAGCAGCCAGGGGGGCAAGAGTTCCTACGAGCAGTACTTC
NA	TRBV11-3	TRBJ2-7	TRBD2	CASSLAPSGTYEQYF	TGTGCCAGCAGCTTAGCCCCTAGCGGGACCTACGAGCAGTACTTC
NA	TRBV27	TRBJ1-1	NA	CASSLIPKGGTEAFF	TGTGCCAGCAGTTTAATACCCAAAGGCGGAACTGAAGCTTTCTTT
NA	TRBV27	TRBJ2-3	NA	CASTLGSGEQDTQYF	TGTGCCAGCACCCTAGGGTCCGGGGAGCAGGATACGCAGTATTTT
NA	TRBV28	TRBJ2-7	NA	CASSFDKISYEQYF	TGTGCCAGCAGTTTTGACAAAATCTCCTACGAGCAGTACTTC
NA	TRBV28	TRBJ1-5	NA	CASSFRRVRGQPQHF	TGTGCCAGCAGTTTTCGCAGGGTGAGGGGCCAGCCCCAGCATTTT
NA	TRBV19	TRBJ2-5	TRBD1	CASSTMAQGYETQYF	TGTGCCAGTAGTACAATGGCACAGGGGTACGAGACCCAGTACTTC
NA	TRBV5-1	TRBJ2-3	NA	CASSLGTLSTDTQYF	TGCGCCAGCAGCTTAGGGACACTTAGCACAGATACGCAGTATTTT
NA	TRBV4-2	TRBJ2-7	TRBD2	CASSQEPGGAYEQYF	TGTGCCAGCAGCCAAGAACCGGGAGGCGCCTACGAGCAGTACTTC